The 21 T cell receptor beta chains presented below share a single source sample, sequenced in a study of early T cells in non-severe SARS-CoV-2 infection. TCRdb passed the 5' RACE reads through MiXCR, listing each CDR3 protein once. The sample lists tens of thousands of distinct CDR3 sequences, around a sixth occurring once. The specimen comprised whole blood, sampled at baseline. These receptors came from an adult who was a healthcare worker with PCR-confirmed SARS-CoV-2 infection or an uninfected control (not recorded which).

The rearrangement links TRBV6-5 to TRBJ1-2; D gene ambiguous. CDR3 length equals 12 residues. The V end was cut by 10 bases, the J end by 6 bases, with 15 bases between. The germline gives CDR1 MNHEY, CDR2 SVGAGI. CDR3 residues: CATGMAEDGYTF. Here the CDR3 DNA reads TGTGCCACCGGCATGGCGGAGGATGGCTACACCTTC.

This clonotype was picked up a small number of times. The chain employs TRBV20-1 and TRBJ2-3; D might be TRBD2 (6 bases). The CDR3 totals 14 residues. V gave up 3 bases and J gave up 8 bases, with 18 bases separating them. The V gene's germline CDR1 is DFQATT and CDR2 SNEGSKA (reference sequence). CDR3 nucleotide sequence: TGCAGTGCTAGGGGAGGCCCTAGCGCCGTTACGCAGTATTTT. Translation: CSARGGPSAVTQYF.

The rearrangement uses TRBV27 and TRBJ1-1, with D tentatively TRBD1 (6 bases). Per germline, CDR1 MNHEY and CDR2 SMNVEV (reference sequence). This CDR3 region has 15 residues. Trimming removed 6 bases from V and 1 base from J, with 15 bases in between. CDR3 region: CASRGATKTNTEAFF. The CDR3 DNA reads TGTGCCAGCAGGGGGGCGACTAAAACGAACACTGAAGCTTTCTTT.

This chain connects TRBV5-1 to TRBJ2-7, with 15 bases identical to TRBD2. The CDR3 spans 18 residues. V trimming: 0 bases; J trimming: 2 bases; junction bases outside the gene matches: 6. CDR1 and CDR2 from the germline V gene are SGHRS and YFSETQ. The CDR3 nucleotides are TGCGCCAGCAGCTTGGGGGGACTAGCGGGAGGTGTCGCCTACGAGCAGTACTTC. Amino acids: CASSLGGLAGGVAYEQYF. Full variable domain (rest looked up from reference TRBV5-1 and TRBJ2-7): KAGVTQTPRYLIKTRGQQVTLSCSPISGHRSVSWYQQTPGQGLQFLFEYFSETQRNKGNFPGRFSGRQFSNSRSEMNVSTLELGDSALYLCASSLGGLAGGVAYEQYFGPGTRLTVT.

This rearrangement joins TRBV6-5 to TRBJ1-3; D gene unclear. Germline V gene data show CDR1 as MNHEY and CDR2 as SVGAGI. The CDR3 is 16 amino acids. Trimming took 2 bases from V and 4 from J, leaving 15 bases between them. CDR3 sequence (DNA): TGTGCCAGCAGTTACACCATCCCCCTGTACGGAAACACCATATATTTT. Translating it yields CASSYTIPLYGNTIYF.

The J gene is TRBJ2-7, the V gene TRBV10-3; TRBD1 agrees at 10 bases. This CDR3 region has 17 residues. From germline, CDR1 is ENHRY and CDR2 SYGVKD. The V and J ends lost 0 bases and 3 bases, in that order; junction bases with no gene match: 8. The CDR3 nucleotides read TGTGCCATCAGTGAGTCTTTTTGGGGACAGGGGAGCTACGAGCAGTACTTC. Protein sequence: CAISESFWGQGSYEQYF.

The chain uses TRBV10-2 and TRBJ2-3; maybe TRBD2 (5 bases). The germline CDR1 and CDR2 sequences are WSHSY and SAAADI. This CDR3 is built from 14 residues. Trimming cost V 0 bases and J 6 bases, with 10 bases left between them. The CDR3 sequence: CASSESLAADTQYF. CDR3 coding DNA: TGCGCCAGCAGTGAGTCTCTAGCAGCGGATACGCAGTATTTT.

The table lists this clonotype with a few counts. The chain carries TRBV7-6 and TRBJ1-4; the D gene is possibly TRBD1 (5 bases). This CDR3 is built from 15 residues. Germline values: CDR1 SGHVS, CDR2 FNYEAQ. Trimming took off 6 bases at V and 6 bases at J, with 17 bases between the two ends. CDR3 bases: TGTGCCAGCAGTCTAAGGGGCCTGAGCCATGAAAAACTGTTTTTT. The encoded protein is CASSLRGLSHEKLFF.

This clonotype came up a few times. The chain carries TRBV12-3 or TRBV12-4 and TRBJ2-1; 8 nucleotides match TRBD2. The length of the CDR3 is 14 residues. V dropped 8 bases and J dropped 0; count of bases not matched to a gene: 3. The CDR3 reads CASAGGSSYNEQFF. Here the CDR3 DNA reads TGTGCCAGCGCGGGAGGATCCTCCTACAATGAGCAGTTCTTC.

DNA for the CDR3: TGTGCCAGCAGCCTAATGGGGTCCGGGGAGCTGTTTTTT. This translates into CASSLMGSGELFF. The rearrangement links TRBV7-8 to TRBJ2-2; D is undetermined. The CDR3 has 13 residues. Trimming stripped 5 bases from V and 6 bases from J, with 10 bases between. Germline lookup yields CDR1 SGHVS and CDR2 FQNEAQ.

The chain combines TRBV24-1 with TRBJ2-2; unclear D gene. Germline-derived CDR1 and CDR2 are KGHDR and SFDVKD. The V end lost 0 bases, the J end lost 6 bases, and 7 bases lay between the germline ends. This CDR3 comprises 14 residues. Here the CDR3 reads CATSDLRNSGELFF. In DNA, the CDR3 is TGTGCCACCAGTGATTTGAGGAATTCCGGGGAGCTGTTTTTT.

This clonotype was found a few times. This sequence joins TRBV7-9 and TRBJ1-6; no clear D gene. Deletions cut 5 bases from V and 3 bases from J, with 11 bases between. This CDR3 region has 15 residues. CDR1 is SEHNR and CDR2 is FQNEAQ in the germline V gene (reference sequence). This CDR3 reads CASSREDRYNSPLHF. CDR3 in DNA: TGTGCCAGCAGCAGAGAAGACCGCTATAATTCACCCCTCCACTTT.

The chain recombines TRBV28 with TRBJ1-2; D remains unclear. The CDR3 has 16 amino acids. Germline CDR1 MDHEN, CDR2 SYDVKM. Trimming cost V 3 bases and J 5 bases, with 19 bases left between them. CDR3 loop: CASSLQTDLAAYGYTF. As DNA, the CDR3 is TGTGCCAGCAGTTTGCAGACGGACCTGGCAGCTTATGGCTACACCTTC.

V gene TRBV10-3 combines with J gene TRBJ1-2; 7 bases are a match to TRBD1. The CDR3 has 11 residues. Germline V CDR1 and CDR2: ENHRY, SYGVKD. Trimming removed 6 bases from V and 8 bases from J; junction bases left unmatched: 3. For the CDR3, the DNA is TGTGCCATCAGCACAGGGGAAGGCTACACCTTC. It encodes CAISTGEGYTF.

Only a few counts were recorded for this clonotype. The V gene is TRBV5-5, the J gene TRBJ2-1; 7 nucleotides match TRBD1. V lost 4 bases to trimming and J lost 2 bases; unmatched junction nucleotides: 6. In germline, CDR1 is SGHKS, CDR2 YYEKEE (reference sequence). This CDR3 is built from 15 residues. CDR3 loop: CASSPTGPTYNEQFF. In DNA form, the CDR3 reads TGTGCCAGCAGCCCGACAGGGCCGACCTACAATGAGCAGTTCTTC.

This clonotype was recorded at least ten times. The rearrangement uses TRBV7-9 and TRBJ2-2; D is possibly TRBD2 (6 bases). Trimming shortened V by 5 bases and J by 4 bases, and 17 bases separated the two germline ends. The CDR3 loop spans 16 amino acids. Germline assignment: CDR1 SEHNR and CDR2 FQNEAQ (reference sequence). In DNA, the CDR3 is TGTGCCAGCAGCGGGGCCTCCCGGCGGGGCACCGGGGAGCTGTTTTTT. Its translation is CASSGASRRGTGELFF.

The V gene is TRBV3-1, the J gene TRBJ2-4; 7 bases are a match to TRBD2. V trimming: 1 base; J trimming: 1 base; junction bases outside the gene matches: 4. Germline V gene lookup returns CDR1 LGHDT and CDR2 YNNKEL (reference sequence). The length of the CDR3 is 16 residues. The CDR3 loop is CASSQVSGIAKNIQYF. The CDR3 nucleotides are TGTGCCAGCAGCCAAGTCAGCGGGATTGCCAAAAACATTCAGTACTTC.

This clonotype came up a few times. The rearrangement uses TRBV5-6 and TRBJ2-5; D is possibly TRBD1 or TRBD2 (6 bases each). The CDR3 is 16 residues long. CDR1 SGHDT and CDR2 YYEEEE come from the germline V gene. Trimming took off 4 bases at V and 5 bases at J, with 21 bases between the two ends. For the CDR3, the DNA is TGTGCCAGCAGCCCCACCGGTGGGGGGCGCACGGAGACCCAGTACTTC. Residues: CASSPTGGGRTETQYF.

This clonotype was seen only a few times. This chain joins TRBV6-2 or TRBV6-3 and TRBJ2-7; D not certain. Trimming took off 0 bases at V and 2 bases at J, with 14 bases between the two ends. The CDR3 consists of 16 residues. The germline V gene encodes CDR1 MNHEY and CDR2 SVGEGT. The DNA of the CDR3 is TGTGCCAGCAGTTACTCGAGTCGCCAGTTCCCCTACGAGCAGTACTTC. Protein product: CASSYSSRQFPYEQYF.

The V gene is TRBV5-5, the J gene TRBJ1-1; D unclear. V gave up 2 bases and J gave up 0 bases, with 5 bases separating them. This CDR3 is built from 13 residues. Germline V lookup: CDR1 SGHKS, CDR2 YYEKEE (reference sequence). The CDR3 coding sequence is TGTGCCAGCAGCTTCTTGCTGAACACTGAAGCTTTCTTT. It codes for CASSFLLNTEAFF.

This clonotype was recorded a few times. The gene calls are TRBV20-1 and TRBJ2-2, with a possible D match to TRBD1 (5 bases). The CDR3 is 12 amino acids. CDR1 DFQATT and CDR2 SNEGSKA come from the germline V gene (reference sequence). The V end was cut by 6 bases, the J end by 4 bases, with 9 bases between. The CDR3 bases are TGCAGTGCCCACAGGAGCACCGGGGAGCTGTTTTTT. Translated: CSAHRSTGELFF.